The rows below give T cell receptor beta chains drawn from one sample of a study of blood T cell repertoires in COVID-19. Measured with immunoSEQ multiplex PCR; TCRdb has only the in-frame clones, and not every one. The table has 450,000 to 500,000 clones, less than 90% seen once. The sample comprised PBMCs or T cells enriched from blood (not recorded which). These TCRs come from a woman aged 55-70 years who had recovered from COVID-19. CDR3s include the opening cysteine and the closing phenylalanine or tryptophan. D genes are given only for firm matches. Clone size is not always given. Where it is, it says once, few, many or a class for expanded clones.

NA,NA,TRBV4-1,TRBJ2-7,TGCGCCAGCAGCCACCGACCCGGGATATTTGCCTACGAGCAGTACTTC,CASSHRPGIFAYEQYF
NA,TRBD1,TRBV7-9,TRBJ2-3,TGTGCCAGCAGCTTAGGGGCCGGGACAGGGGCACTCACAGATACGCAGTATTTT,CASSLGAGTGALTDTQYF
NA,NA,TRBV18,TRBJ1-2,TGTGCCAGCTCACCAAGGGGTTCCGATGGCTACACCTTC,CASSPRGSDGYTF
NA,TRBD1,TRBV18,TRBJ1-2,TGTGCCAGCTCGCCCGTCGGGACAGATAACTATGGCTACACCTTC,CASSPVGTDNYGYTF
NA,TRBD2,TRBV5-1,TRBJ2-3,TGCGCCAGCAGAATTTTAGCGGGCGGCACAGATACGCAGTATTTT,CASRILAGGTDTQYF
NA,TRBD2,TRBV11-3,TRBJ2-3,TGTGCCAGCAGCTCTGGACTAGCGGGGGGTACAGATACGCAGTATTTT,CASSSGLAGGTDTQYF
NA,NA,TRBV10-1,TRBJ1-3,TGCGCCAGCAGTGAGTCGGTAGTCTTCGGAAACACCATATATTTT,CASSESVVFGNTIYF
NA,NA,TRBV14,TRBJ1-1,TGTGCCAGCAGCCAAGGAGGACAGTTCTCTCGAGAGTTT,CASSQGGQFSREF
NA,NA,TRBV5-4,TRBJ2-2,TGTGCCAGCAGCTGGGGCCGGGGGACTCCCACCGGGGAGCTGTTTTTT,CASSWGRGTPTGELFF
NA,TRBD2,TRBV13,TRBJ2-7,TGTGCCAGCAGCTGGGGACTAGCGGGGAATACCTACGAGCAGTACTTC,CASSWGLAGNTYEQYF
NA,TRBD1,TRBV5-1,TRBJ2-7,TGCGCCAGCAGCTTGTTTACAGGGGAAGCGTACGAGCAGTACTTC,CASSLFTGEAYEQYF
NA,NA,TRBV30,TRBJ1-1,TGTGCCTGGAGTTACCGACAGATCATGAACACTGAAGCTTTCTTT,CAWSYRQIMNTEAFF
once,TRBD1,TRBV6-1,TRBJ1-1,TGTGCCAGCAGTGAAGTTCGGACAGGGGGCACTGAAGCTTTCTTT,CASSEVRTGGTEAFF
NA,TRBD1,TRBV7-2,TRBJ2-5,TGTGCCAGCAGCTTAGACAGGGGGAGGGAGACCCAGTACTTC,CASSLDRGRETQYF
once,TRBD2,TRBV18,TRBJ2-3,TGTGCCAGCTCACCACGTGGTAGCGGGGCTTCAGATACGCAGTATTTT,CASSPRGSGASDTQYF
NA,TRBD2,TRBV5-1,TRBJ2-1,TGCGCCAGCAGCCTTAGCACTAGCGGGGGTCCCTACAATGAGCAGTTCTTC,CASSLSTSGGPYNEQFF
NA,NA,TRBV3-1/TRBV3-2,TRBJ1-1,TGTGCCAGCAGCCTTTTTTTCGTGGGGTCGGGGACTGAAGCTTTCTTT,CASSLFFVGSGTEAFF
NA,NA,TRBV11-2,TRBJ2-2,TGTGTTGGGGCAGACACGAACACCGGGGAGCTGTTTTTT,CVGADTNTGELFF
once,TRBD2,TRBV15,TRBJ2-2,TGTGCCACCAGCAGAGAGGGTAGCGGGCGAGGCACCGGGGAGCTGTTTTTT,CATSREGSGRGTGELFF
NA,TRBD1,TRBV5-8,TRBJ1-5,TGTGCCAGCAGCCCGGGACAGGGGAAACAGCCCCAGCATTTT,CASSPGQGKQPQHF
NA,TRBD2,TRBV9,TRBJ2-3,TGTGCCAGCAGCACACGTCAAGCGGGGGCAGATACGCAGTATTTT,CASSTRQAGADTQYF
few,TRBD1,TRBV9,TRBJ1-4,TGTGCCAGCAGCGTCACCGGGACAGGGGGCACTAATGAAAAACTGTTTTTT,CASSVTGTGGTNEKLFF
NA,TRBD1,TRBV5-1,TRBJ1-2,TGCGCCAGCAGCTTGGAGGCAGGGGGCTCTGGCTACACCTTC,CASSLEAGGSGYTF
NA,TRBD1,TRBV9,TRBJ1-1,TGTGCCAGCAGCGTGAAGTCAGGGACAGACGGCACTGAAGCTTTCTTT,CASSVKSGTDGTEAFF
NA,TRBD1,TRBV18,TRBJ2-1,TGTGCCAGCTCACCACAGGGACAGGTGTATGAGCAGTTCTTC,CASSPQGQVYEQFF
NA,TRBD1,TRBV5-1,TRBJ2-1,TGCGCCAGCAGCCAGACAGGGTGGTCCTACAATGAGCAGTTCTTC,CASSQTGWSYNEQFF
NA,TRBD1,TRBV2,TRBJ2-7,TGTGCCAGCAGTAACCGGGACAGGGGTCCCTACGAGCAGTACTTC,CASSNRDRGPYEQYF
NA,TRBD2,TRBV6-5,TRBJ2-2,TGTGCCAGCAAAAGCGGGGGCCCCGGGGGGGAGCTGTTTTTT,CASKSGGPGGELFF
NA,NA,TRBV2,TRBJ1-2,TGTGCCAGCAGTGTTGGTGGGCAAAACTATGGCTACACCTTC,CASSVGGQNYGYTF
NA,TRBD1,TRBV5-4,TRBJ1-6,TGTGCCAGCAGCTTAATGGACAGGGGGAATTCACCCCTCCACTTT,CASSLMDRGNSPLHF
NA,NA,TRBV30,TRBJ2-3,TGTGCCTGGAGTGTAGAGGGAACTGGCACAGATACGCAGTATTTT,CAWSVEGTGTDTQYF
NA,TRBD1,TRBV4-1,TRBJ1-3,TGCGCCAGCAGCCTCCGACAGGGTGAAATGGGAAACACCATATATTTT,CASSLRQGEMGNTIYF
NA,TRBD2,TRBV2,TRBJ2-2,TGTGCCAGCAGGGCTAGCGGGGGCACCGGGGAGCTGTTTTTT,CASRASGGTGELFF
NA,NA,TRBV24-1,TRBJ2-1,TGTGCCACCCCCGTCCGGTCGGGGAGCTCCTACAATGAGCAGTTCTTC,CATPVRSGSSYNEQFF
NA,TRBD1,TRBV27,TRBJ2-5,TGTGCCAGCAGCCTTAGAATACCCGGGACAGGCCAAGAGACCCAGTACTTC,CASSLRIPGTGQETQYF
NA,NA,TRBV2,TRBJ1-4,TGTGCCAGCAGCGGGACTTTCGCGAATGAAAAACTGTTTTTT,CASSGTFANEKLFF
NA,TRBD2,TRBV30,TRBJ2-7,TGTGCCTGGAGTGTAACTAGCGGGGGCTACGAGCAGTACTTC,CAWSVTSGGYEQYF
NA,TRBD1,TRBV6-1,TRBJ1-3,TGTGCCAGCAGTGAAGCAGGGGGCTTGGGTGGAAACACCATATATTTT,CASSEAGGLGGNTIYF
NA,NA,TRBV9,TRBJ2-2,TGTGCCAGCAGCCTCCGGGGCGGGGCCGGGGAGCTGTTTTTT,CASSLRGGAGELFF